The 18 T cell receptor beta chains below were found in one sample sequenced in a study of blood T cells in healthy people across ages. The authors ran a second PCR of roughly 6 to 12 cycles using a sample-barcoded 5' primer and a J-beta primer mix. One entry per CDR3 protein results from TCRdb running MiXCR on the 5' RACE reads. This table has 1 million or so distinct CDR3 sequences, 45% appearing once. Source material: blood. The source of these receptors is a woman aged 55 to 70 in good health.

The chain links TRBV20-1 to TRBJ1-5; TRBD1 might be the D (6 bases). CDR3 length: 12 amino acids. Germline CDR1 is DFQATT and CDR2 is SNEGSKA (reference sequence). The V end was cut by 6 bases, the J end by 2 bases, with 8 bases between. The CDR3 sequence is CSAHRGNQPQHF. CDR3 in DNA: TGCAGTGCGCACAGGGGCAATCAGCCCCAGCATTTT.

The J gene is TRBJ2-1, the V gene TRBV29-1; 9 positions agree with TRBD2. Germline CDR1 reads SQVTM; CDR2 reads ANQGSEA. CDR3 length: 16 residues. Trimming removed 5 bases from V and 8 bases from J; junction bases left unmatched: 16. This chain's CDR3 is CSVRDPAGGLWDEQFF. The CDR3 DNA follows: TGCAGCGTTCGCGATCCAGCGGGAGGTCTGTGGGATGAGCAGTTCTTC.

This clonotype was found a few times. The chain links TRBV6-5 to TRBJ2-1; D possibly corresponds to TRBD1 (6 bases). Germline V gene data show CDR1 as MNHEY and CDR2 as SVGAGI. Trimming removed 6 bases from V and 5 bases from J, with 17 bases in between. This CDR3 is 15 amino acids long. The CDR3 region has the DNA TGTGCCAGCAGCCGAACAGGGAACCCCGACAATGAGCAGTTCTTC. Its protein product is CASSRTGNPDNEQFF.

This chain uses TRBV28 with TRBJ1-2; D perhaps matches TRBD1 (5 bases). CDR3 length: 13 residues. Germline CDR1 MDHEN, CDR2 SYDVKM. Deletions cut 2 bases from V and 3 bases from J, with 7 bases between. The CDR3 reads CASSLQGYYGYTF. CDR3 nucleotide sequence: TGTGCCAGCAGTTTACAGGGATACTATGGCTACACCTTC.

V gene TRBV5-5 combines with J gene TRBJ2-3; D is unclear. Trimming left V 6 bases short and J 4 bases short, with 9 bases between. Germline CDR1 SGHKS, CDR2 YYEKEE (reference sequence). The CDR3 length is 12 residues. The CDR3 DNA is TGTGCCAGCACCGTCACCCCAGATACGCAGTATTTT. Its translation: CASTVTPDTQYF.

V is TRBV5-1 and J is TRBJ2-1, with unresolved D. Per the germline V gene, CDR1 is SGHRS and CDR2 is YFSETQ. V was trimmed by 2 bases and J by 7 bases, leaving 13 bases between them. This CDR3 has 14 amino acids. The CDR3 is CASSLTATGNEQFF. DNA of the CDR3: TGCGCCAGCAGCTTAACCGCAACCGGGAATGAGCAGTTCTTC.

The sample holds a few counts of this clonotype. The chain is built from TRBV12-3 or TRBV12-4 and TRBJ1-1; D ambiguous. CDR3 size: 13 residues. V lost 0 bases to trimming and J lost 3 bases, with 5 bases between them. For the CDR3, the DNA is TGTGCCAGCAGTTTAGCCTCACACACTGAAGCTTTCTTT. It is translated as CASSLASHTEAFF.

The chain uses TRBV5-6 and TRBJ2-2; D gene uncertain. Trimming cost V 3 bases and J 4 bases, with 4 bases left between them. This CDR3 is 12 amino acids long. Germline V lookup: CDR1 SGHDT, CDR2 YYEEEE. CDR3 protein: CASSSVTGELFF. The CDR3 nucleotides are TGTGCCAGCAGCTCGGTCACCGGGGAGCTGTTTTTT.

J is TRBJ2-7 and V is TRBV7-2, with 7 positions matching TRBD1. The CDR3 length is 12 residues. V lost 4 bases, J lost 8 bases, and 5 bases stayed unmatched. The germline V gene has CDR1 SGHTA and CDR2 FQGNSA. CDR3 bases: TGTGCCAGCAGCTCCCAGACAGGGAAGCAGTACTTC. Residues: CASSSQTGKQYF.

This clonotype was observed a few times. The rearrangement uses TRBV9 and TRBJ2-5; TRBD1 agrees at 10 bases. Germline V gives CDR1 SGDLS, CDR2 YYNGEE. The CDR3 sequence is 15 residues long. Trimming at V came to 3 bases and at J to 4 bases, leaving 6 bases not matched to a gene. The CDR3, as DNA: TGTGCCAGCAGCGCTAACGGACAGGGGGGAGAGACCCAGTACTTC. Its protein is CASSANGQGGETQYF.

The gene calls are TRBV6-1 and TRBJ2-6; possible D gene TRBD1, 5 bases. V lost 7 bases and J lost 0, with 7 bases in between. The V gene's germline CDR1 is MNHNS and CDR2 SASEGT. CDR3 length: 14 residues. The CDR3 protein is CASKQVSGANVLTF. DNA of the CDR3: TGTGCCAGCAAACAGGTCTCTGGGGCCAACGTCCTGACTTTC.

The rearrangement uses TRBV5-6 and TRBJ2-6, with 9 bases matching TRBD1. There are 18 residues in the CDR3. V dropped 3 bases and J dropped 0; count of bases not matched to a gene: 7. From germline, CDR1 is SGHDT and CDR2 YYEEEE. The CDR3 coding sequence is TGTGCCAGCAGCTCGGGACAGGGCTCAAGCTCTGGGGCCAACGTCCTGACTTTC. Translation: CASSSGQGSSSGANVLTF.

The chain carries TRBV3-1 and TRBJ1-2; D remains ambiguous. V lost 5 bases to trimming and J lost 8 bases, with 24 bases between them. There are 16 residues in the CDR3. Germline lookup yields CDR1 LGHDT and CDR2 YNNKEL (reference sequence). The CDR3 DNA follows: TGTGCCAGCAGCTCCAGCCTTTTGGTTAACCATCACGGCTACACCTTC. Its translation is CASSSSLLVNHHGYTF.

The V gene is TRBV20-1, the J gene TRBJ2-7; 8 nucleotides agree with TRBD1. Germline V gives CDR1 DFQATT, CDR2 SNEGSKA (reference sequence). The J segment lost 3 bases and the V segment lost 2 bases, leaving 6 bases of the junction unmatched. This CDR3 has 14 amino acids. DNA of the CDR3: TGCAGTGCTAGACGTAGGACAGGGAGCTACGAGCAGTACTTC. Translated: CSARRRTGSYEQYF.

V gene TRBV5-5 combines with J gene TRBJ2-5; TRBD1 might be the D (8 bases). The CDR3 sequence is 16 residues long. CDR1 is SGHKS, CDR2 YYEKEE, per germline (reference sequence). Between the trimmed V and J ends, which lost 2 bases and 5 bases, there was a span of 19 bases. CDR3 in DNA: TGTGCCAGCAGCTTAGGGCCCGACAGGGGAGGGGAGACCCAGTACTTC. This codes for CASSLGPDRGGETQYF.

This clonotype was found a few times. The chain employs TRBV28 and TRBJ1-5; TRBD1 agrees at 7 bases. The V and J ends lost 6 bases and 0 bases, in that order; junction bases with no gene match: 8. The CDR3 is 16 residues long. The germline V gene has CDR1 MDHEN and CDR2 SYDVKM. CDR3 DNA sequence: TGTGCCAGCAGAACGCAGACAGGGAATAGCAATCAGCCCCAGCATTTT. It yields the protein CASRTQTGNSNQPQHF.

Note on this clonotype: An end of the junction differs from the germline gene, which may be a read error. This chain uses TRBV4-2 with TRBJ2-3; D might be TRBD2 (5 bases). The CDR3 runs 15 residues. Germline CDR1 LGHNA, CDR2 YNFKEQ. CDR3 protein: CASSRTSDFTDAQYF. Written as DNA, the CDR3 is TGTGCCAGCAGCCGCACCTCGGACTTCACAGATGCGCAGTATTTT.

This clonotype was detected only once. The chain links TRBV12-3 or TRBV12-4 to TRBJ2-5, with 7 nucleotides matching TRBD1. Germline trimming cut 4 bases from V and 4 bases from J; bases unmatched to any gene: 9. The CDR3 has 15 residues. The CDR3 spells CASSSGQVGLETQYF. The CDR3 DNA is TGTGCCAGCAGTTCCGGACAGGTGGGTCTAGAGACCCAGTACTTC.